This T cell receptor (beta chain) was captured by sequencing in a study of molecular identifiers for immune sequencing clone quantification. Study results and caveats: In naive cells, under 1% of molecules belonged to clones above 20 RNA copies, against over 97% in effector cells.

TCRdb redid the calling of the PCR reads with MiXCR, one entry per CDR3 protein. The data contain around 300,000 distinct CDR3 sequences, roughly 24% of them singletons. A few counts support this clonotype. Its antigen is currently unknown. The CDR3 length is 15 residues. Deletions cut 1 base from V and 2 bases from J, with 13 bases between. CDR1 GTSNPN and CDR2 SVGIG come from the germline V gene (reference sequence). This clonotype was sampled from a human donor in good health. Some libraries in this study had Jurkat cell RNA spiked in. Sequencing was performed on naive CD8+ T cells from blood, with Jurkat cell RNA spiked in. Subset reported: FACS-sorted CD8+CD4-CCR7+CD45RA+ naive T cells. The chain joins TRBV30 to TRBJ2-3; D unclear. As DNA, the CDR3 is TGTGCCTGGAGTGATAGAGCCATCCTCACAGATACGCAGTATTTT. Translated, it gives CAWSDRAILTDTQYF.